This TCR beta chain was recovered during a study of blood T cell repertoires in COVID-19. Study context: There were acute and convalescent COVID-19 samples, and they came from the United States, Italy and Spain.

Original methodology: Reference gene primer amplification yielded estimated nucleated cell counts. The method was immunoSEQ multiplex PCR; TCRdb's version includes in-frame clones alone and lacks a portion of them. The DNA was the basis for D and trimming; V, J and clone size are from that table. The sample includes 150,000 to 160,000 clones, around 83% of them seen just once. The CDR3 loop spans 16 amino acids. J lost 0 bases, V lost 3 bases, and 5 bases had no gene match. Germline values: CDR1 LNHDA, CDR2 SQIVND (reference sequence). Sequencing was performed on peripheral blood. This TCR derives from a woman aged 45-60 years with acute or convalescent COVID-19. The chain couples TRBV19 to TRBJ1-5, with 7 bases matching TRBD1. CDR3 region: CASSIQGVYSNQPQHF. CDR3 DNA sequence: TGTGCCAGTAGTATCCAGGGGGTTTATAGCAATCAGCCCCAGCATTTT.